Below are 17 T cell receptor beta chains sequenced from a single sample in a study of vaccination and CD4 T cells after COVID-19. CD4+ T cells that had been cultured provided DNA sequenced with the Oncomine TCR Beta short-read assay. MiXCR, applied by TCRdb to the PCR reads, yields one record per CDR3 protein. This table has roughly 20,000 distinct CDR3 sequences, 70% appearing once. No antigen is known for these receptors. Specified treatment: approximately 9-day PBMC culture with coronavirus spike peptide pools or control peptides (ViraFEST assay). The source material was CD4+ T cells from blood, cultured in vitro. These receptors all stem from a human donor who had recovered from COVID-19.

The chain combines TRBV7-2 with TRBJ1-2; 7 positions match TRBD1. The CDR3 runs 15 residues. J gave up 1 base and V 1 base, and 3 bases lay outside the gene matches. Germline CDR1 is SGHTA and CDR2 is FQGNSA. The CDR3 loop reads CASSLGSGGNYGYTF. In DNA, the CDR3 is TGTGCCAGCAGCTTAGGTTCAGGGGGTAACTATGGCTACACCTTC.

The chain carries TRBV5-1 and TRBJ1-1; tentative D call: TRBD1 (6 bases). Germline V gene lookup returns CDR1 SGHRS and CDR2 YFSETQ. The V end was cut by 4 bases, the J end by 0 bases, with 16 bases between. The CDR3 length is 16 residues. The CDR3 is CASSPSGGRMNTEAFF. CDR3 nucleotides: TGCGCCAGCAGCCCCTCTGGGGGGCGCATGAACACTGAAGCTTTCTTT. The entire variable domain, with the rest obtained from reference TRBV5-1 and TRBJ1-1, is as follows: KAGVTQTPRYLIKTRGQQVTLSCSPISGHRSVSWYQQTPGQGLQFLFEYFSETQRNKGNFPGRFSGRQFSNSRSEMNVSTLELGDSALYLCASSPSGGRMNTEAFFGQGTRLTVV.

This chain's CDR3 is CASSSTRGGYGYTF. The CDR3 region has the DNA TGTGCCAGCAGCTCCACCAGGGGTGGGTATGGCTACACCTTC. This chain connects TRBV9 to TRBJ1-2; D is perhaps TRBD1 (6 bases). Between the trimmed V and J ends, which lost 4 bases and 5 bases, there was a span of 15 bases. The germline V gene has CDR1 SGDLS and CDR2 YYNGEE. The CDR3 sequence is 14 residues long.

Only a few counts were recorded for this clonotype. This sequence joins TRBV7-8 and TRBJ1-2; TRBD1 agrees at 11 bases. CDR3 length: 17 residues. Germline V CDR1 and CDR2: SGHVS, FQNEAQ. J gave up 3 bases and V 2 bases, and 8 bases lay outside the gene matches. The CDR3 here is CASSLMDRGREDYGYTF. In DNA form, the CDR3 reads TGTGCCAGCAGCTTAATGGACAGGGGGCGCGAGGACTATGGCTACACCTTC.

This chain links TRBV20-1 with TRBJ1-1; D not certain. The CDR3 is made up of 14 amino acids. Trimming took off 3 bases at V and 0 bases at J, with 11 bases between the two ends. Germline V gene sequence: CDR1 DFQATT, CDR2 SNEGSKA (reference sequence). This CDR3 reads CSARLGLLNTEAFF. Here the CDR3 DNA reads TGCAGTGCTAGGTTAGGGCTCCTGAACACTGAAGCTTTCTTT.

The chain joins TRBV28 to TRBJ1-2; maybe TRBD1 (5 bases). The CDR3 spans 14 residues. Per germline, CDR1 MDHEN and CDR2 SYDVKM. Trimming shortened V by 7 bases and J by 7 bases, and 19 bases separated the two germline ends. CDR3 sequence reads: CASIVRGRVFGYTF. The CDR3 nucleotides read TGTGCCAGCATCGTGAGGGGCAGGGTGTTTGGCTACACCTTC.

J is TRBJ2-7 and V is TRBV5-3; possibly TRBD2 for D (6 bases). TRBV5-3 is treated as an ORF (open reading frame) with a function not yet certain. V lost 4 bases and J 2 bases, leaving 16 bases between the germline ends. The CDR3 is made up of 15 amino acids. Here the CDR3 reads CARSPDSGPTYEQYF. In nucleotides, the CDR3 is TGTGCCAGAAGCCCCGATAGCGGCCCCACCTACGAGCAGTACTTC.

This clonotype was recorded a few times. This sequence joins TRBV11-2 and TRBJ2-1, with TRBD2 matching 16 bases. This CDR3 has 19 amino acids. The trim removed 1 base at V and 4 bases at J, leaving 7 bases unmatched. Germline V gives CDR1 SGHAT, CDR2 FQNNGV. CDR3 bases: TGTGCCAGCAGCTTAGTGGCGGGACTAGCGGGAGGGCCGTACAATGAGCAGTTCTTC. It translates to CASSLVAGLAGGPYNEQFF.

The V call is TRBV6-5, the J call TRBJ2-3, with a tentative D call TRBD2 (6 bases). The germline V gene encodes CDR1 MNHEY and CDR2 SVGAGI. The CDR3 totals 14 residues. V lost 2 bases and J 5 bases, leaving 11 bases between the germline ends. The CDR3 DNA sequence: TGTGCCAGCAGTTACAACGGGAGAATAGATACGCAGTATTTT. Translating gives CASSYNGRIDTQYF.

This chain links TRBV20-1 with TRBJ2-1, with D tentatively TRBD1 (6 bases). The CDR3 has 16 amino acids. Germline-derived CDR1 and CDR2 are DFQATT and SNEGSKA (reference sequence). V lost 6 bases to trimming and J lost 3 bases, with 21 bases between them. DNA of the CDR3: TGCAGTGCCACAGGAGCGTTGGGGGCCAGCTACAATGAGCAGTTCTTC. It codes for CSATGALGASYNEQFF.

This clonotype was detected a few times. This chain joins TRBV20-1 and TRBJ2-4; D not certain. This CDR3 region has 13 residues. The ends were cut back, 0 bases at V and 3 bases at J, with 6 bases in the middle. Germline lookup yields CDR1 DFQATT and CDR2 SNEGSKA (reference sequence). In nucleotides, the CDR3 is TGCAGTGCTAGAGATCTTGGCAAAAACATTCAGTACTTC. It specifies CSARDLGKNIQYF.

V and J are TRBV7-2 and TRBJ2-1; D unresolved. The J call may be mistaken, given a closer DNA end match to TRBJ2-7. This CDR3 has 14 residues. Germline assignment: CDR1 SGHTA and CDR2 FQGNSA. DNA of the CDR3: TGTGCCAGCAGCCTGGACGCTCGCTCCTACGAGCAGTACTTC. Translating it yields CASSLDARSYEQYF.

The chain links TRBV6-5 to TRBJ2-7; D is unresolved. In germline, CDR1 is MNHEY, CDR2 SVGAGI. This CDR3 region has 14 residues. The ends were cut back, 2 bases at V and 2 bases at J, with 10 bases in the middle. The CDR3 DNA is TGTGCCAGCAGTTACGCTGCCTTAACCTACGAGCAGTACTTC. Protein product: CASSYAALTYEQYF.

This chain joins TRBV6-1 and TRBJ2-2; 12 bases are shared with TRBD1. The CDR3 is 17 amino acids. Germline CDR1 and CDR2: MNHNS and SASEGT. Trimming cost V 7 bases and J 4 bases; bases outside gene matches: 10. The CDR3 region has the DNA TGTGCCAGCAACCCCACCGGGACAGGGGGCAGCACCGGGGAGCTGTTTTTT. Amino acid sequence: CASNPTGTGGSTGELFF.

The gene calls are TRBV5-4 and TRBJ2-7, with 9 bases fitting TRBD2. The germline V gene has CDR1 SGHNT and CDR2 YYREEE (reference sequence). Trimming removed 3 bases from V and 4 bases from J; junction bases left unmatched: 8. There are 15 residues in the CDR3. The CDR3 here is CASSSKAGGGYEQYF. CDR3 nucleotide sequence: TGTGCCAGCAGCTCTAAAGCGGGAGGAGGTTACGAGCAGTACTTC.

The chain combines TRBV18 with TRBJ2-1, with a tentative D call TRBD1 (5 bases). CDR1 is KGHSH and CDR2 is LQKENI in the germline V gene. There are 13 residues in the CDR3. Trimming cost V 4 bases and J 5 bases, with 9 bases left between them. CDR3 DNA: TGTGCCAGCTCACTCGACAGTAACAATGAGCAGTTCTTC. Protein product: CASSLDSNNEQFF.

The chain recombines TRBV4-2 with TRBJ2-3; 8 bases are a match to TRBD2. Germline V gene sequence: CDR1 LGHNA, CDR2 YNFKEQ. The CDR3 sequence is 20 residues long. Trimming removed 0 bases from V and 1 base from J; junction bases left unmatched: 15. CDR3 sequence (DNA): TGTGCCAGCAGCCAAGATGAGCGGGAGACCTCAGTAGGAGGCACAGATACGCAGTATTTT. Protein: CASSQDERETSVGGTDTQYF.